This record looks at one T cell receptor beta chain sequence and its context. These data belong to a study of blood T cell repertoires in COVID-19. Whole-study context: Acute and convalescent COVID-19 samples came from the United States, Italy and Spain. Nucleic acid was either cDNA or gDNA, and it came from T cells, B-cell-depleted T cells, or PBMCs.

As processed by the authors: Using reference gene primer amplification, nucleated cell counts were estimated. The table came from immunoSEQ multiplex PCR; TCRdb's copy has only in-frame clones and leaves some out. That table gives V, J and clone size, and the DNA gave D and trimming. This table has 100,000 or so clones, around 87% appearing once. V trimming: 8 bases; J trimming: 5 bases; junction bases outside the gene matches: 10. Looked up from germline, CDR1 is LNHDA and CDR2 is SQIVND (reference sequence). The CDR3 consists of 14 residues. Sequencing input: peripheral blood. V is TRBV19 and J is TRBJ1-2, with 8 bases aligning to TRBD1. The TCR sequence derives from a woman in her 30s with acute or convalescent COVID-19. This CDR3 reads CASGEDRAGYGYTF. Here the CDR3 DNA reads TGTGCCAGTGGGGAGGACAGGGCAGGTTATGGCTACACCTTC.